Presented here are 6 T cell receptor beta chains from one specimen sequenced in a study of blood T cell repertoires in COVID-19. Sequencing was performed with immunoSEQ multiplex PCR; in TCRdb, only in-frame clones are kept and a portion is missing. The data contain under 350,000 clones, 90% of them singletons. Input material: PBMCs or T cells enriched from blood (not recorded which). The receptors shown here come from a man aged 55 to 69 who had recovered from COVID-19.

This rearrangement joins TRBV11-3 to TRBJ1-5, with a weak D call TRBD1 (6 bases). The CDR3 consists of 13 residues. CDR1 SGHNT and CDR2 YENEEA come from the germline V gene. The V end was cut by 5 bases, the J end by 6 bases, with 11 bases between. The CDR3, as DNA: TGTGCCAGCAGCCCAGGGGCGGGTCAGCCCCAGCATTTT. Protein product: CASSPGAGQPQHF.

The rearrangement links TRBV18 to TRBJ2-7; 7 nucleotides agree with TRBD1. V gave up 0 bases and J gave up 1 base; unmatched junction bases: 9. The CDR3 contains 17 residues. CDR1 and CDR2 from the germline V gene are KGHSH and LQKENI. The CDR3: CASSPPARDSRSYEQYF. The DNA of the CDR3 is TGTGCCAGCTCACCACCGGCTAGGGACAGCAGATCCTACGAGCAGTACTTC.

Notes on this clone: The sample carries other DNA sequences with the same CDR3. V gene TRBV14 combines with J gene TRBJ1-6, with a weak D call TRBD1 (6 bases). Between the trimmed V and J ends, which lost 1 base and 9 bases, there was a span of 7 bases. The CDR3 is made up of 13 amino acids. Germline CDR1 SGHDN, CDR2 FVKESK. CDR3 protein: CASSQGGGSPLHF. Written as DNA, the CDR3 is TGTGCCAGCAGCCAAGGAGGGGGTTCACCCCTCCACTTT.

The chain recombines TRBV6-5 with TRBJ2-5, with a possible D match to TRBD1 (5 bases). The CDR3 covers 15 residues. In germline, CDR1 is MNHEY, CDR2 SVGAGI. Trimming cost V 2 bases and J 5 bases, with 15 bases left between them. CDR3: CASSYIFTGSETQYF. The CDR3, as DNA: TGTGCCAGCAGTTACATCTTTACAGGTTCGGAGACCCAGTACTTC.

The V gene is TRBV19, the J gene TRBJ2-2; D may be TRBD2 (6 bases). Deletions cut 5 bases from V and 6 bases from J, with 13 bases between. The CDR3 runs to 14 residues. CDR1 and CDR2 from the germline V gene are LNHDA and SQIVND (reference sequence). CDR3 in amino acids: CASSSRSGAGELFF. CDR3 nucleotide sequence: TGTGCCAGTAGTTCCCGTTCGGGGGCCGGGGAGCTGTTTTTT.

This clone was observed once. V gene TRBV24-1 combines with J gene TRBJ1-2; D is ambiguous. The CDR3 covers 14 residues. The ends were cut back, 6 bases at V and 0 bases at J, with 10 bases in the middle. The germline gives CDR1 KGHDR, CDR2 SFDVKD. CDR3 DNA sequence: TGTGCCACCAGTCACAGAAATCCTAACTATGGCTACACCTTC. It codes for CATSHRNPNYGYTF.